This T cell receptor (beta chain) was found in a study of read filtering for tumor transcriptome and immune sequencing. From 300 to 450 ng of RNA, a library with molecular barcoded alpha/delta and beta/gamma adaptors was made. Each CDR3 protein is one row after TCRdb ran MiXCR on the reads. There are 49,000 or so distinct CDR3 sequences in the sample; roughly 12% occur only once, and approximately 15% lies in the top ten. The table lists this clonotype with many counts. The CDR3 runs 12 residues. Germline assignment: CDR1 SGHRS and CDR2 YFSETQ. V dropped 2 bases and J dropped 4 bases, with 7 bases sitting between them.

The sequence was collected from a donor aged 40 or older with multiple myeloma. The sequenced material came from a population of CD138-negative cells sorted from bone marrow. V and J are TRBV5-1 and TRBJ2-7, with a weak D call TRBD1 (5 bases). CDR3 DNA sequence: TGCGCCAGCAGCTTCCAGGGTTACGAGCAGTACTTC. This sequence encodes CASSFQGYEQYF.